The 26 T cell receptor beta chains listed next were all sequenced from one sample in a study of cytomegalovirus exposure and HLA in healthy donors. Primers included in the PCR were 60 Vbeta and 13 Jbeta primers. Some clones are missing from TCRdb's copy, which holds only in-frame ones; the method was immunoSEQ multiplex PCR. This sample has roughly 180,000 clones, with nearly 80% found just once. The sequencing input was PBMCs. The receptors shown here come from a female donor in good health and CMV-seronegative.

The chain recombines TRBV2 with TRBJ1-1, with 8 bases lining up with TRBD1. The CDR3 is 15 residues long. V was pared by 2 bases and J by 5 bases, with 7 bases of the junction left unmatched. The germline CDR1 and CDR2 sequences are SNHLY and FYNNEI. The CDR3: CASSEPRGRWTEAFF. The CDR3 region has the DNA TGTGCCAGCAGTGAACCCAGGGGGCGTTGGACTGAAGCTTTCTTT.

This chain uses TRBV29-1 with TRBJ2-1; TRBD1 agrees at 7 bases. Germline-derived CDR1 and CDR2 are SQVTM and ANQGSEA. This CDR3 contains 13 residues. After removal of 8 bases from V and 11 bases from J, the junction contained 15 bases not matched to a gene. CDR3 loop: CSLKTGTVRQQFF. The CDR3 DNA reads TGCAGCCTCAAAACGGGGACAGTCAGGCAGCAGTTCTTC.

The V call is TRBV6-5, the J call TRBJ2-3, with D uncertain. V was cut by 5 bases and J by 1 base, with 10 bases left in between. The germline gives CDR1 MNHEY, CDR2 SVGAGI. The CDR3 consists of 14 residues. The CDR3 coding sequence is TGTGCCAGCAGTCTGAATGCGGGCACAGATACGCAGTATTTT. Encoded protein: CASSLNAGTDTQYF.

The chain employs TRBV4-3 and TRBJ2-5; TRBD2 aligns across 9 bases. The germline CDR1 and CDR2 sequences are LGHNA and YSLEER. V shed 1 base and J 2 bases; nucleotides not matched to a gene: 8. CDR3 length: 17 residues. In DNA form, the CDR3 reads TGCGCCAGCAGCCAAGGGGGACCGGGACTAGCACAAGAGACCCAGTACTTC. Its protein is CASSQGGPGLAQETQYF.

This clone was seen more than once but under ten times. The chain employs TRBV25-1 and TRBJ2-7, with a tentative D call TRBD2 (6 bases). V shed 2 bases and J shed 0 bases, with 11 bases lying between them. Looked up from germline, CDR1 is MGHDK and CDR2 is SYGVNS. There are 15 residues in the CDR3. CDR3 bases: TGTGCCAGCAGTGAAGCAGGAGGGAGCTCCTACGAGCAGTACTTC. Translating gives CASSEAGGSSYEQYF.

This chain connects TRBV2 to TRBJ1-1; the D is unclear. V shed 7 bases and J shed 0 bases, with 9 bases lying between them. This CDR3 has 13 amino acids. From germline, CDR1 is SNHLY and CDR2 FYNNEI. The CDR3 DNA is TGTGCCAGCACTTCAGACATGAACACTGAAGCTTTCTTT. Protein: CASTSDMNTEAFF.

The chain is built from TRBV5-4 and TRBJ2-1; D is unresolved. Trimming cost V 4 bases and J 5 bases, with 16 bases left between them. The CDR3 has 15 residues. Germline V CDR1 and CDR2: SGHNT, YYREEE (reference sequence). CDR3 amino acids: CASSPAAFTDNEQFF. DNA for the CDR3: TGTGCCAGCAGCCCCGCCGCCTTCACAGACAATGAGCAGTTCTTC.

This rearrangement joins TRBV28 to TRBJ1-1, with D tentatively TRBD1 (5 bases). Germline V gene sequence: CDR1 MDHEN, CDR2 SYDVKM. This CDR3 has 16 amino acids. Trimming took 7 bases from V and 1 from J, leaving 19 bases between them. The CDR3 bases are TGTGCCAGCAATCGGCCAGGGAAAGGTCCGAACACTGAAGCTTTCTTT. It is translated as CASNRPGKGPNTEAFF.

The chain links TRBV5-1 to TRBJ2-1; 10 positions match TRBD2. The CDR3 runs 17 residues. Trimming at V came to 2 bases and at J to 0 bases, leaving 5 bases not matched to a gene. CDR1 is SGHRS and CDR2 is YFSETQ in the germline V gene. CDR3 sequence: CASSLTPSGSSYNEQFF. The CDR3 bases are TGCGCCAGCAGCTTAACCCCTAGCGGGAGCTCCTACAATGAGCAGTTCTTC.

The J gene is TRBJ2-7, the V gene TRBV5-1; D unresolved. The CDR3 spans 13 residues. Germline V gene sequence: CDR1 SGHRS, CDR2 YFSETQ. V lost 3 bases and J 1 base, leaving 8 bases between the germline ends. DNA of the CDR3: TGCGCCAGCAGCTCCCGGGTGTCCTACGAGCAGTACTTC. Residues: CASSSRVSYEQYF.

This clone was detected a few times. The CDR3 sequence: CSVGGQYQETQYF. The DNA of the CDR3 is TGCAGCGTTGGCGGACAGTACCAAGAGACCCAGTACTTC. J is TRBJ2-5 and V is TRBV29-1, with a possible D match to TRBD1 (6 bases). The CDR3 consists of 13 residues. V lost 4 bases, J lost 0 bases, and 9 bases lay in between. Germline V CDR1 and CDR2: SQVTM, ANQGSEA.

The chain uses TRBV6-5 and TRBJ2-2, with no clear D. The V end was cut by 2 bases, the J end by 4 bases, with 8 bases between. CDR3 length: 14 residues. From germline, CDR1 is MNHEY and CDR2 SVGAGI. The CDR3: CASSYLASTGELFF. CDR3 DNA: TGTGCCAGCAGTTACCTCGCCAGCACCGGGGAGCTGTTTTTT.

This clone has only a few counts. One end of the junction varies from germline; a read error may be responsible. In DNA, the CDR3 is TGTTCCAGCAGGAAGGGGACTAGCGGGTCCTACGAGCAGTACTTC. Translated, it gives CSSRKGTSGSYEQYF. V gene TRBV7-9 combines with J gene TRBJ2-7; 12 bases align to TRBD2. The length of the CDR3 is 15 residues. Per germline, CDR1 SEHNR and CDR2 FQNEAQ (reference sequence).

This sequence joins TRBV7-2 and TRBJ1-1, with TRBD1 matching over 7 bases. This CDR3 region has 15 residues. Germline V lookup: CDR1 SGHTA, CDR2 FQGNSA. J was trimmed by 1 base and V by 5 bases; bases with no gene match: 7. DNA of the CDR3: TGTGCCAGCAGCACCCCGAGGACAGGGAACACTGAAGCTTTCTTT. Translated, it gives CASSTPRTGNTEAFF.

The chain is built from TRBV4-1 and TRBJ1-6, with 10 bases fitting TRBD1. The ends lost 1 base at V and 7 bases at J; junction bases unmatched: 10. This CDR3 has 18 residues. Germline V gene sequence: CDR1 MGHRA, CDR2 YSYEKL. Here the CDR3 reads CASSQVRTGGFWNSPLHF. DNA of the CDR3: TGCGCCAGCAGCCAAGTGAGGACAGGGGGTTTTTGGAATTCACCCCTCCACTTT.

The chain employs TRBV15 and TRBJ1-5; TRBD1 aligns across 8 bases. The CDR3 consists of 18 residues. Germline trimming cut 5 bases from V and 0 bases from J; bases unmatched to any gene: 12. Germline CDR1 reads LNHNV; CDR2 reads YYDKDF (reference sequence). This chain's CDR3 is CATSRGQASAYSNQPQHF. CDR3 nucleotides: TGTGCCACCAGCCGGGGACAGGCCAGTGCCTATAGCAATCAGCCCCAGCATTTT.

To note about this clone: The germline gene is not matched at one end of the junction; a read error may be the cause. The sample holds other DNA sequences that translate to the same CDR3. This chain joins TRBV28 and TRBJ1-1; TRBD1 matches at 8 bases. The CDR3 is 14 residues long. From germline, CDR1 is MDHEN and CDR2 SYDVKM. Written as DNA, the CDR3 is TGTGCCAGCAGCCAGAGGACAGGGAAAACTGAGGCTTTCTTT. The encoded protein is CASSQRTGKTEAFF.

The genes are TRBV4-1 and TRBJ2-1; 9 nucleotides match TRBD1. Germline V lookup: CDR1 MGHRA, CDR2 YSYEKL. Trimming took 2 bases from V and 5 from J; bases not matched to a gene: 7. The length of the CDR3 is 16 residues. The CDR3 DNA reads as TGCGCCAGCAGCCAACCCGGGACAGGGACACACAATGAGCAGTTCTTC. This codes for CASSQPGTGTHNEQFF.

The chain recombines TRBV7-3 with TRBJ1-1; unclear D gene. CDR3 size: 13 residues. The germline gives CDR1 SGHTA, CDR2 FQGTGA. V was trimmed by 2 bases and J by 1 base, leaving 5 bases between them. CDR3 nucleotides: TGTGCCAGCAGCTTAGGCAGGAACACTGAAGCTTTCTTT. It yields the protein CASSLGRNTEAFF.

The CDR3 DNA reads as TGTGCCAGCACCCCCGGGGGGGATTCACCCCTCCACTTT. Its translation is CASTPGGDSPLHF. The V and J genes are TRBV21-1 and TRBJ1-6. TRBV21-1 counts as a pseudogene. The CDR3 runs 13 residues.

Remarks on this clone: At the DNA level, this CDR3 is encoded by other sequences in the same sample as well. The chain joins TRBV4-1 to TRBJ1-1, with D hard to call. CDR1 is MGHRA and CDR2 is YSYEKL in the germline V gene. The CDR3 extends over 15 amino acids. Trimming stripped 1 base from V and 6 bases from J, with 15 bases between. CDR3 nucleotides: TGCGCCAGCAGCCAAGTCATTCCGGGAAGGGCTGAAGCTTTCTTT. Protein product: CASSQVIPGRAEAFF.

Written as DNA, the CDR3 is TGTGCCAGCAGCGGACGGGTTGTAGGGGGCGCTTACACTGAAGCTTTCTTT. It codes for CASSGRVVGGAYTEAFF. The chain is built from TRBV11-2 and TRBJ1-1; 7 bases are shared with TRBD1. Per the germline V gene, CDR1 is SGHAT and CDR2 is FQNNGV. Trimming cost V 5 bases and J 3 bases; bases outside gene matches: 15. The CDR3 length is 17 residues.

The chain joins TRBV7-6 to TRBJ2-3, with no clear D. The CDR3 is 13 residues long. Trimming removed 4 bases from V and 4 bases from J, with 9 bases in between. Germline V gene sequence: CDR1 SGHVS, CDR2 FNYEAQ. CDR3 protein: CASSSTQADTQYF. CDR3 coding DNA: TGTGCCAGCAGCTCTACTCAGGCAGATACGCAGTATTTT.

This rearrangement joins TRBV7-9 to TRBJ1-2; D possibly corresponds to TRBD1 (5 bases). This CDR3 is built from 13 residues. Trimming took 5 bases from V and 4 from J, leaving 11 bases between them. The germline CDR1 and CDR2 sequences are SEHNR and FQNEAQ (reference sequence). The CDR3 sequence is CASSGARGYGYTF. The CDR3 DNA reads TGTGCCAGCAGCGGGGCCCGCGGCTATGGCTACACCTTC.

In its sample, this clone was seen once. The V gene is TRBV7-3, the J gene TRBJ1-1, with TRBD1 matching 9 bases. The V and J ends lost 5 bases and 5 bases, in that order; junction bases with no gene match: 6. CDR1 and CDR2 from the germline V gene are SGHTA and FQGTGA. The CDR3 loop spans 14 amino acids. The DNA of the CDR3 is TGTGCCAGCAGCCCACAGGGGGCGCATACTGAAGCTTTCTTT. It is translated as CASSPQGAHTEAFF.

This clone has more than one count but fewer than ten. The rearrangement joins TRBV2 to TRBJ1-2, with TRBD1 matching over 9 bases. CDR1 SNHLY and CDR2 FYNNEI come from the germline V gene. Trimming at V came to 4 bases and at J to 1 base, leaving 1 base not matched to a gene. The CDR3 has 14 amino acids. The DNA for the CDR3 is TGTGCCAGCAGTGGGGACAGGGTTAACTATGGCTACACCTTC. It is translated as CASSGDRVNYGYTF.